These 7 T cell receptor beta chains originate from one sample sequenced in a study. TCRdb independently ran MiXCR on the 5' RACE reads; one entry per CDR3 protein. The sample lists about 42,000 distinct CDR3 sequences; roughly a fifth were seen once. Treg sorting used a CD4+CD25+CD127-/low gate. The sample taken for sequencing was Tregs sorted from blood. Receptor source: a female donor with breast cancer.

This clonotype was observed many times. The rearrangement links TRBV12-3 or TRBV12-4 to TRBJ2-7, with 13 bases identical to TRBD2. V dropped 5 bases and J dropped 4; count of bases not matched to a gene: 5. There are 15 residues in the CDR3. Here the CDR3 reads CASSGGLAGVYEQYF. The CDR3 DNA sequence: TGTGCCAGCAGTGGCGGACTAGCGGGAGTTTACGAGCAGTACTTC.

This chain joins TRBV27 and TRBJ1-5; the D gene is possibly TRBD1 (5 bases). This CDR3 is built from 14 residues. Germline CDR1 reads MNHEY; CDR2 reads SMNVEV (reference sequence). The V gene lost 2 bases and the J gene lost 1 base, with 6 bases spanning the gap. The CDR3 loop reads CASSLQGSNQPQHF. In DNA, the CDR3 is TGTGCCAGCAGTTTACAGGGAAGCAATCAGCCCCAGCATTTT.

For this clonotype: The junction departs from germline at one end; a sequencing error may be responsible. The rearrangement uses TRBV6-2 or TRBV6-3 and TRBJ2-1; 7 bases agree with TRBD2. Germline V gene lookup returns CDR1 MNHEY and CDR2 SVGEGT. This CDR3 is 14 amino acids long. The CDR3 DNA follows: TGTACCAGCAGTTACGCTAGCGGCAACAATGAGCAGTTCTTC. It translates to CTSSYASGNNEQFF.

This clonotype was counted at least ten times. V gene TRBV4-1 combines with J gene TRBJ2-4, with D possibly TRBD2 on 6 matching bases. V lost 3 bases and J lost 3, with 12 bases in between. The germline gives CDR1 MGHRA, CDR2 YSYEKL. CDR3 length equals 15 residues. CDR3 loop: CASSHGGMDKNIQYF. The CDR3 DNA is TGCGCCAGCAGCCACGGCGGGATGGACAAAAACATTCAGTACTTC.

In the case of this clonotype: One base away lies a much larger clone, so this may be a sequencing read error. This is likely a read error, given that the CDR3 carries no conserved phenylalanine or tryptophan at its end. The chain carries TRBV5-4 and TRBJ2-5; D ambiguous. The CDR3 totals 15 residues. CDR1 is SGHNT and CDR2 is YYREEE in the germline V gene (reference sequence). Trimming removed 0 bases from V and 1 base from J, with 10 bases in between. Written as DNA, the CDR3 is TGTGCCAGCAGCTTGGAATCACAGTTCCAAGAGACCCAGTACTCC. Translating it yields CASSLESQFQETQYS.

The table lists this clonotype with many counts. The chain is built from TRBV9 and TRBJ2-1; 9 bases are shared with TRBD1. From germline, CDR1 is SGDLS and CDR2 YYNGEE. This CDR3 is built from 15 residues. Losses at the gene ends were 5 bases for V and 2 bases for J; bases not matched to a gene: 5. Here the CDR3 reads CASSSGTGTYNEQFF. The CDR3 DNA sequence: TGTGCCAGCAGTTCCGGGACAGGGACCTACAATGAGCAGTTCTTC.

This clonotype was detected a few times. CDR3 DNA sequence: TGCGCCAGCATGGGGAACTCCTACGAGCAGTACTTC. Translating it yields CASMGNSYEQYF. The rearrangement links TRBV5-1 to TRBJ2-7; D gene uncertain. V lost 6 bases, J lost 0 bases, and 7 bases lay in between. There are 12 residues in the CDR3. Germline V lookup: CDR1 SGHRS, CDR2 YFSETQ.